This passage covers 31 T cell receptor beta chains from one sample sequenced in a study of cytotoxic CD8 clonotypes in ibrutinib-treated CLL. Method: immunoSEQ multiplex PCR; TCRdb's copy keeps in-frame clones and lacks some. The sample gives about 160,000 clones, around 80% of which show up once; about 5% is in the top ten. The input for sequencing was PBMCs, taken after 24 months of ibrutinib treatment. Source of these receptors: a human donor with chronic lymphocytic leukemia.

The sample holds a few counts of this clone. J is TRBJ1-1 and V is TRBV18; D not resolved. This CDR3 has 16 amino acids. Per the germline V gene, CDR1 is KGHSH and CDR2 is LQKENI. V dropped 3 bases and J dropped 4 bases, with 18 bases sitting between them. The CDR3 loop reads CASSPTTGYRGTEAFF. The CDR3, as DNA: TGTGCCAGCTCACCTACAACGGGGTACCGGGGCACTGAAGCTTTCTTT.

In this sample, this clone turned up a few times. Other DNA sequences in the same sample also yield this CDR3. The rearrangement uses TRBV6-5 and TRBJ1-5; 8 bases align to TRBD1. The CDR3 has 14 residues. V was pared by 6 bases and J by 4 bases, with 5 bases of the junction left unmatched. Germline-derived CDR1 and CDR2 are MNHEY and SVGAGI. The CDR3 loop is CASRRTGRNQPQHF. As DNA, the CDR3 is TGTGCCAGCAGACGGACAGGGCGGAATCAGCCCCAGCATTTT.

This clone was observed once. The chain joins TRBV14 to TRBJ2-5, with D unresolved. The CDR3 is 12 amino acids. Per the germline V gene, CDR1 is SGHDN and CDR2 is FVKESK. Trimming cost V 1 base and J 5 bases, with 5 bases left between them. The CDR3 region is CASSQGFETQYF. CDR3 nucleotide sequence: TGTGCCAGCAGCCAAGGGTTCGAGACCCAGTACTTC.

The V call is TRBV27, the J call TRBJ1-2; possibly TRBD1 for D (5 bases). The CDR3 covers 14 residues. With 7 bases removed from V and 8 bases from J, the gap between germline ends came to 20 bases. Germline values: CDR1 MNHEY, CDR2 SMNVEV (reference sequence). CDR3 sequence (DNA): TGTGCCAGCAATTCTTCTCCAGGGAAAGGGGGCTACACCTTC. Translation: CASNSSPGKGGYTF.

Written as DNA, the CDR3 is TGTGCCAGCAGCTTGACTAGCGGGAGCTCCTACGAGCAGTACTTC. Residues: CASSLTSGSSYEQYF. V gene TRBV7-2 combines with J gene TRBJ2-7; TRBD2 matches at 12 bases. There are 15 residues in the CDR3. V lost 3 bases to trimming and J lost 0 bases; unmatched junction nucleotides: 0. Per the germline V gene, CDR1 is SGHTA and CDR2 is FQGNSA.

The rearrangement links TRBV28 to TRBJ1-4; TRBD1 is a possible D gene (5 bases). CDR1 MDHEN and CDR2 SYDVKM come from the germline V gene. V was cut by 6 bases and J by 3 bases, with 11 bases left in between. This CDR3 spans 14 amino acids. In DNA, the CDR3 is TGTGCCAGCAGACTGGGGGGGGCTAATGAAAAACTGTTTTTT. Translation gives CASRLGGANEKLFF.

J is TRBJ1-1 and V is TRBV10-1; 7 nucleotides align to TRBD1. The germline gives CDR1 WNHNN, CDR2 SYGVQD (reference sequence). The CDR3 sequence is 17 residues long. With 2 bases clipped from V and 4 bases from J, the junction kept 13 bases outside the gene matches. CDR3 DNA: TGCGCCAGCAGTGAGCTTCAACACCAGGGGGAGGTCACTGAAGCTTTCTTT. Translating gives CASSELQHQGEVTEAFF.

V is TRBV15 and J is TRBJ2-4; D unresolved. Per germline, CDR1 LNHNV and CDR2 YYDKDF (reference sequence). Deletions cut 1 base from V and 7 bases from J, with 11 bases between. The CDR3 is 14 amino acids. CDR3 nucleotide sequence: TGTGCCACCAGCAGAGTTCCGGTCTCTAACATTCAGTACTTC. Translation gives CATSRVPVSNIQYF.

The J gene is TRBJ2-7, the V gene TRBV5-1; 8 positions match TRBD1. V lost 4 bases, J lost 5 bases, and 5 bases stayed unmatched. The length of the CDR3 is 13 residues. The germline CDR1 and CDR2 sequences are SGHRS and YFSETQ. The CDR3 protein is CASSAGTGNEQYF. CDR3 sequence (DNA): TGCGCCAGCAGCGCCGGGACAGGCAACGAGCAGTACTTC.

The J gene is TRBJ2-7, the V gene TRBV5-1; the match to TRBD1 covers 10 bases. V shed 1 base and J 2 bases; nucleotides not matched to a gene: 3. Germline CDR1 is SGHRS and CDR2 is YFSETQ. This CDR3 contains 15 residues. The chain's CDR3 is CASSLPGQGTYEQYF. For the CDR3, the DNA is TGCGCCAGCAGCTTGCCGGGACAGGGGACCTACGAGCAGTACTTC.

V gene TRBV19 combines with J gene TRBJ1-1, with D perhaps matching TRBD1 (6 bases). Germline loops: CDR1 LNHDA, CDR2 SQIVND (reference sequence). V lost 1 base to trimming and J lost 4 bases, with 7 bases between them. CDR3 length: 13 amino acids. CDR3 protein: CASSIARGTEAFF. The CDR3 nucleotides are TGTGCCAGTAGTATAGCCAGGGGCACTGAAGCTTTCTTT.

J is TRBJ2-1 and V is TRBV6-6; D is perhaps TRBD1 (6 bases). V lost 4 bases and J lost 3, with 13 bases in between. Germline V gives CDR1 MNHNY, CDR2 SVGAGI (reference sequence). The CDR3 runs 15 residues. CDR3: CASSSRQVLYNEQFF. DNA of the CDR3: TGTGCCAGCAGTTCTCGACAGGTTCTCTACAATGAGCAGTTCTTC.

This clone was counted once. Here the CDR3 reads CAISYSTGITEAFF. CDR3 in DNA: TGTGCCATCAGTTATTCGACAGGGATCACTGAAGCTTTCTTT. The gene calls are TRBV10-3 and TRBJ1-1, with 7 bases that match TRBD1. The germline gives CDR1 ENHRY, CDR2 SYGVKD. CDR3 length equals 14 residues. The trim removed 5 bases at V and 4 bases at J, leaving 7 bases unmatched.

This chain uses TRBV4-1 with TRBJ1-1; D gene uncertain. The CDR3 runs 16 residues. The germline gives CDR1 MGHRA, CDR2 YSYEKL. The germline V and J ends were trimmed by 2 bases and 3 bases, with 16 bases remaining between them. For the CDR3, the DNA is TGCGCCAGCAGCCAACCGACATCTAGGTTGGACACTGAAGCTTTCTTT. Encoded protein: CASSQPTSRLDTEAFF.

This clone turned up a few times. The rearrangement uses TRBV2 and TRBJ1-2; D perhaps matches TRBD1 (5 bases). The V gene lost 6 bases and the J gene lost 4 bases, with 9 bases spanning the gap. The CDR3 length is 12 residues. CDR1 and CDR2 (germline): SNHLY, FYNNEI. The CDR3 reads CASREDTYGYTF. CDR3 coding DNA: TGTGCCAGCAGGGAGGACACCTATGGCTACACCTTC.

This chain joins TRBV2 and TRBJ1-2, with D perhaps matching TRBD1 (6 bases). V lost 6 bases, J lost 0 bases, and 11 bases lay in between. Germline-derived CDR1 and CDR2 are SNHLY and FYNNEI. The CDR3 sequence is 14 residues long. The CDR3: CASSPGETNYGYTF. The DNA for the CDR3 is TGTGCCAGCAGCCCAGGGGAAACTAACTATGGCTACACCTTC.

In DNA form, the CDR3 reads TGTGCCAGCAGTTACGGAAGCCCCTACGAGCAGTACTTC. It codes for CASSYGSPYEQYF. The V and J genes are TRBV27 and TRBJ2-7; D is undetermined. Germline values: CDR1 MNHEY, CDR2 SMNVEV (reference sequence). The V and J ends lost 4 bases and 2 bases respectively, with 9 bases between them. The CDR3 is 13 residues long.

The chain links TRBV7-8 to TRBJ1-1; no reliable D call. Germline-derived CDR1 and CDR2 are SGHVS and FQNEAQ. The V end was cut by 5 bases, the J end by 8 bases, with 15 bases between. The CDR3 is made up of 13 amino acids. The CDR3 loop reads CASSPSSGSEAFF. The CDR3 nucleotides are TGTGCCAGCAGCCCTTCGTCCGGGTCGGAAGCTTTCTTT.

The chain is built from TRBV6-6 and TRBJ1-6; TRBD1 matches 8 bases. Germline V lookup: CDR1 MNHNY, CDR2 SVGAGI (reference sequence). This CDR3 has 15 residues. The J segment lost 10 bases and the V segment lost 1 base, leaving 6 bases of the junction unmatched. The CDR3 region has the DNA TGTGCCAGCAGTTACTTCGACAGGGGATTCTCACCCCTCCACTTT. It encodes CASSYFDRGFSPLHF.

The genes are TRBV5-1 and TRBJ2-5, with D uncertain. CDR1 is SGHRS, CDR2 YFSETQ, per germline. V was shortened by 4 bases and J by 4 bases, with 17 bases between the two germline ends. The CDR3 runs to 15 residues. Written as DNA, the CDR3 is TGCGCCAGCAGCCCCGACCAAGCAAAGTTAGAGACCCAGTACTTC. This translates into CASSPDQAKLETQYF.

The genes are TRBV10-3 and TRBJ1-4; possibly TRBD1 for D (6 bases). Germline V gene data show CDR1 as ENHRY and CDR2 as SYGVKD. The CDR3 covers 13 residues. Deletions cut 1 base from V and 8 bases from J, with 8 bases between. The CDR3 region is CAISELTGEKLFF. CDR3 coding DNA: TGTGCCATCAGTGAGTTGACAGGCGAAAAACTGTTTTTT.

The V gene is TRBV11-2, the J gene TRBJ2-7, with TRBD2 identical over 11 bases. Looked up from germline, CDR1 is SGHAT and CDR2 is FQNNGV. With 4 bases clipped from V and 3 bases from J, the junction kept 5 bases outside the gene matches. The CDR3 totals 15 residues. CDR3 coding DNA: TGTGCCAGCAGCTCGGGACTAGCGGACTACTACGAGCAGTACTTC. As protein: CASSSGLADYYEQYF.

Comment on this clone: This sample also contains other DNA sequences that code for the same CDR3. The CDR3 is CASSLGQSYEQYF. The CDR3 DNA follows: TGTGCCAGCAGTTTAGGGCAGAGCTACGAGCAGTACTTC. The chain recombines TRBV28 with TRBJ2-7; D not resolved. Germline CDR1 MDHEN, CDR2 SYDVKM. V was trimmed by 2 bases and J by 3 bases, leaving 8 bases between them. This CDR3 has 13 residues.

The chain is built from TRBV6-5 and TRBJ2-3; 8 bases align to TRBD1. V lost 7 bases, J lost 4 bases, and 7 bases stayed unmatched. The CDR3 runs to 14 residues. Germline CDR1 and CDR2: MNHEY and SVGAGI. CDR3 coding DNA: TGTGCCAGCACCCTGACAGGGGTCCCAGATACGCAGTATTTT. Translation: CASTLTGVPDTQYF.

The V call is TRBV4-2, the J call TRBJ1-1; D may be TRBD1 (5 bases). Trimming removed 1 base from V and 8 bases from J, with 14 bases in between. There are 14 residues in the CDR3. CDR1 is LGHNA and CDR2 is YNFKEQ in the germline V gene. In nucleotides, the CDR3 is TGTGCCAGCAGCCAAGTGGGTTCGGGGCCCGAAGCTTTCTTT. Translation: CASSQVGSGPEAFF.

V gene TRBV7-9 combines with J gene TRBJ2-3; 12 bases align to TRBD2. The germline gives CDR1 SEHNR, CDR2 FQNEAQ (reference sequence). The CDR3 extends over 14 amino acids. V shed 6 bases, J shed 5 bases, and the junction held 3 bases outside the gene matches. Written as DNA, the CDR3 is TGTGCCAGCAGATCTAGCGGGGGGGGAGATACGCAGTATTTT. It translates to CASRSSGGGDTQYF.

V usage is TRBV21-1 and J usage is TRBJ2-1; the table calls TRBD2, which could not be checked here. TRBV21-1 has pseudogene status. This CDR3 region has 17 residues. The CDR3 DNA reads as TGTGCCAGCAGCTATCTCCTGAAGCCTCGTTGGTTGAATGAGCAGTTCTTC. The encoded protein is CASSYLLKPRWLNEQFF.

The chain combines TRBV18 with TRBJ2-7; 12 nucleotides line up with TRBD2. J gave up 4 bases and V 5 bases, and 9 bases lay outside the gene matches. The V gene's germline CDR1 is KGHSH and CDR2 LQKENI. The CDR3 is made up of 16 amino acids. This CDR3 reads CASSSTGLAGLYEQYF. The CDR3 DNA reads TGTGCCAGCTCATCTACCGGACTAGCGGGATTGTACGAGCAGTACTTC.

V and J are TRBV18 and TRBJ1-2, with 9 bases matching TRBD1. CDR3 length: 14 residues. Germline lookup yields CDR1 KGHSH and CDR2 LQKENI. V dropped 3 bases and J dropped 4; count of bases not matched to a gene: 3. The CDR3 spells CASSPTGGSYGYTF. In DNA, the CDR3 is TGTGCCAGCTCACCGACAGGGGGGAGCTATGGCTACACCTTC.

CDR3 protein: CASSKTGNTEAFF. CDR3 sequence (DNA): TGTGCCAGCAGTAAAACAGGGAACACTGAAGCTTTCTTT. This chain joins TRBV6-6 and TRBJ1-1; tentative D call: TRBD1 (5 bases). Trimming cost V 5 bases and J 1 base, with 8 bases left between them. Germline CDR1 is MNHNY and CDR2 is SVGAGI (reference sequence). The CDR3 has 13 residues.

This rearrangement joins TRBV4-1 to TRBJ1-2; a possible D gene is TRBD1 (5 bases). V lost 0 bases to trimming and J lost 2 bases, with 13 bases between them. The germline CDR1 and CDR2 sequences are MGHRA and YSYEKL. The CDR3 contains 16 residues. The CDR3 sequence: CASSQDTGRANYGYTF. The DNA for the CDR3 is TGCGCCAGCAGCCAAGATACGGGCAGGGCGAACTATGGCTACACCTTC.